What follows are 20 T cell receptor beta chains derived from one specimen sequenced in a study of beta chain features in type 1 diabetes. The investigators reverse transcribed all of the isolated RNA, so they sequenced expressed TCRB transcripts. Some clones are missing from TCRdb's copy, which holds only in-frame ones; the method was immunoSEQ multiplex PCR. This table holds 400,000 to 550,000 clones, around 10% found once. Sequenced sample: naive CD4+ T cells from blood. These receptors came from a woman younger than 30 in good health.

This clone was detected only a few times. The chain recombines TRBV29-1 with TRBJ1-1; weak D call: TRBD1 (6 bases). This CDR3 spans 13 amino acids. The V gene's germline CDR1 is SQVTM and CDR2 ANQGSEA. V lost 6 bases to trimming and J lost 0 bases, with 11 bases between them. This CDR3 reads CSVDDRLNTEAFF. The CDR3 coding sequence is TGCAGCGTCGATGACAGGTTGAACACTGAAGCTTTCTTT.

V gene TRBV7-9 combines with J gene TRBJ1-5; possibly TRBD1 for D (6 bases). From germline, CDR1 is SEHNR and CDR2 FQNEAQ (reference sequence). The CDR3 covers 13 residues. Trimming took 5 bases from V and 9 from J, leaving 14 bases between them. For the CDR3, the DNA is TGTGCCAGCAGCCTACAGGGACTCGGGCCCCAGCATTTT. Translation gives CASSLQGLGPQHF.

In this sample, this clone turned up a few times. The chain uses TRBV9 and TRBJ2-2, with 9 bases fitting TRBD2. This CDR3 is built from 16 residues. The V gene end was trimmed by 1 base and the J gene end by 5 bases; junction bases not matched to a gene: 6. Germline V gene sequence: CDR1 SGDLS, CDR2 YYNGEE. CDR3 region: CASSVLTSGPTGELFF. The CDR3 nucleotides read TGTGCCAGCAGCGTATTGACTAGCGGTCCTACCGGGGAGCTGTTTTTT.

The chain links TRBV10-3 to TRBJ1-5; D is unclear. V was cut by 0 bases and J by 8 bases, with 5 bases left in between. CDR1 and CDR2 from the germline V gene are ENHRY and SYGVKD. The CDR3 runs to 12 residues. The CDR3 here is CAISESVEPQHF. The DNA for the CDR3 is TGTGCCATCAGTGAGTCGGTTGAGCCCCAGCATTTT.

The rearrangement joins TRBV4-1 to TRBJ1-2, with unresolved D. Trimming stripped 1 base from V and 8 bases from J, with 11 bases between. The CDR3 spans 13 residues. Germline V gives CDR1 MGHRA, CDR2 YSYEKL. The CDR3 region is CASSQAAGSGYTF. CDR3 nucleotide sequence: TGCGCCAGCAGCCAAGCCGCCGGTTCCGGCTACACCTTC.

There are a few counts of this clone. This chain links TRBV2 with TRBJ2-1; perhaps TRBD2 as D (6 bases). The CDR3 is 14 residues long. The V gene lost 6 bases and the J gene lost 6 bases, with 15 bases spanning the gap. CDR1 and CDR2 from the germline V gene are SNHLY and FYNNEI. The CDR3 region is CASSQGLFSNEQFF. The CDR3, as DNA: TGTGCCAGCAGCCAGGGACTGTTTTCCAATGAGCAGTTCTTC.

This clone was observed a handful of times. The gene calls are TRBV30 and TRBJ2-7; TRBD1 agrees at 10 bases. The ends lost 3 bases at V and 4 bases at J; junction bases unmatched: 6. The CDR3 has 14 residues. Germline V gene data show CDR1 as GTSNPN and CDR2 as SVGIG (reference sequence). CDR3 DNA sequence: TGTGCCTGGAGGCCGACAGGGGGCATGTACGAGCAGTACTTC. Encoded protein: CAWRPTGGMYEQYF.

This clone was seen only a few times. Distinct nucleotide sequences in the sample also encode this CDR3. The chain is built from TRBV18 and TRBJ1-5; D is unresolved. The CDR3 contains 15 residues. The germline CDR1 and CDR2 sequences are KGHSH and LQKENI. V was cut by 1 base and J by 2 bases, with 9 bases left in between. CDR3 coding DNA: TGTGCCAGCTCACCACAGGGTGGGGGCAATCAGCCCCAGCATTTT. Its protein is CASSPQGGGNQPQHF. Drawing the rest from reference TRBV18 and TRBJ1-5, the complete variable domain is NAGVMQNPRHLVRRRGQEARLRCSPMKGHSHVYWYRQLPEEGLKFMVYLQKENIIDESGMPKERFSAEFPKEGPSILRIQQVVRGDSAAYFCASSPQGGGNQPQHFGDGTRLSIL.

The gene calls are TRBV4-3 and TRBJ2-3; D call uncertain. Trimming took 4 bases from V and 2 from J, leaving 16 bases between them. The CDR3 is 16 residues long. Germline V gene data show CDR1 as LGHNA and CDR2 as YSLEER. In nucleotides, the CDR3 is TGCGCCAGCAGCCGGACGACCAGCGAACCCACAGATACGCAGTATTTT. Translating it yields CASSRTTSEPTDTQYF.

This clone appeared a single time. The CDR3 sequence is CAWSVTRTSGSADTQYF. DNA for the CDR3: TGTGCCTGGAGTGTAACCCGGACTAGCGGGAGCGCAGATACGCAGTATTTT. The chain joins TRBV30 to TRBJ2-3, with TRBD2 matching 13 bases. The CDR3 is made up of 17 amino acids. J was trimmed by 4 bases and V by 0 bases; bases with no gene match: 7. CDR1 GTSNPN and CDR2 SVGIG come from the germline V gene (reference sequence).

This chain uses TRBV27 with TRBJ2-7; 8 nucleotides match TRBD1. This CDR3 is 17 amino acids long. The germline CDR1 and CDR2 sequences are MNHEY and SMNVEV (reference sequence). After removal of 6 bases from V and 1 base from J, the junction contained 14 bases not matched to a gene. CDR3 sequence (DNA): TGTGCCAGCAGCCCTGAGCTGACAGGGGCGGTATCCTACGAGCAGTACTTC. This gives the protein CASSPELTGAVSYEQYF.

V and J are TRBV2 and TRBJ1-5; D is unclear. CDR1 and CDR2 (germline): SNHLY, FYNNEI. This CDR3 is 11 amino acids long. The germline V and J ends were trimmed by 6 bases and 9 bases, with 9 bases remaining between them. The CDR3 DNA reads TGTGCCAGCAGGACCGGTCTGCCCCAGCATTTT. Translation: CASRTGLPQHF.

The chain recombines TRBV27 with TRBJ2-1; either TRBD1 or TRBD2 may supply D (6 bases each). This CDR3 region has 12 residues. Trimming removed 3 bases at V and 9 bases at J, with 9 bases between. In germline, CDR1 is MNHEY, CDR2 SMNVEV (reference sequence). The CDR3 sequence: CASSFPGAEQFF. The CDR3 DNA follows: TGTGCCAGCAGTTTTCCGGGGGCTGAGCAGTTCTTC.

There are a few counts of this clone. The gene calls are TRBV19 and TRBJ1-3; D might be TRBD1 (5 bases). With 9 bases removed from V and 3 bases from J, the gap between germline ends came to 15 bases. From germline, CDR1 is LNHDA and CDR2 SQIVND (reference sequence). The CDR3 covers 14 residues. The CDR3 protein is CASEGHPLGNTIYF. DNA for the CDR3: TGTGCCAGCGAAGGACATCCACTTGGAAACACCATATATTTT.

CDR3 sequence: CASSFTPFQETQYF. CDR3 in DNA: TGTGCCAGCAGCTTCACCCCCTTCCAAGAGACCCAGTACTTC. The gene calls are TRBV7-2 and TRBJ2-5; D is uncertain. Trimming stripped 3 bases from V and 1 base from J, with 9 bases between. CDR3 length: 14 amino acids. Germline-derived CDR1 and CDR2 are SGHTA and FQGNSA.

The rearrangement uses TRBV6-6 and TRBJ1-4; 10 bases map to TRBD1. Trimming took 10 bases from V and 6 from J; bases not matched to a gene: 5. This CDR3 has 13 residues. Per the germline V gene, CDR1 is MNHNY and CDR2 is SVGAGI (reference sequence). In DNA form, the CDR3 reads TGTGCCACCTCCGGGACAGGGGATGAAAAACTGTTTTTT. Translating gives CATSGTGDEKLFF.

This clone was picked up a small number of times. This chain links TRBV19 with TRBJ1-4; the D is unclear. The CDR3 is 13 amino acids. The germline V and J ends were trimmed by 7 bases and 3 bases, with 9 bases remaining between them. The V gene's germline CDR1 is LNHDA and CDR2 SQIVND (reference sequence). The DNA of the CDR3 is TGTGCCAGTACCGGGTCACCTAATGAAAAACTGTTTTTT. It specifies CASTGSPNEKLFF.

In this sample, this clone turned up a few times. The rearrangement joins TRBV7-3 to TRBJ1-1, with D possibly TRBD1 on 6 matching bases. Germline V gene lookup returns CDR1 SGHTA and CDR2 FQGTGA. The germline V and J ends were trimmed by 2 bases and 1 base, with 14 bases remaining between them. This CDR3 comprises 16 residues. DNA for the CDR3: TGTGCCAGCAGCTTATTCAAGACGACAGGGAACACTGAAGCTTTCTTT. This translates into CASSLFKTTGNTEAFF. Using reference TRBV7-3 and TRBJ1-1 for the parts outside the CDR3, the full variable domain is GAGVSQTPSNKVTEKGKYVELRCDPISGHTALYWYRQSLGQGPEFLIYFQGTGAADDSGLPNDRFFAVRPEGSVSTLKIQRTERGDSAVYLCASSLFKTTGNTEAFFGQGTRLTVV.

V usage is TRBV29-1 and J usage is TRBJ2-3; D not certain. V lost 2 bases, J lost 1 base, and 7 bases lay in between. The germline CDR1 and CDR2 sequences are SQVTM and ANQGSEA. The CDR3 loop spans 13 amino acids. The CDR3 DNA is TGCAGCGTTGAACCCACAGGCACAGATACGCAGTATTTT. It specifies CSVEPTGTDTQYF.

The chain employs TRBV2 and TRBJ1-3; D remains ambiguous. Germline V CDR1 and CDR2: SNHLY, FYNNEI. This CDR3 has 14 amino acids. V was cut by 3 bases and J by 0 bases, with 6 bases left in between. The CDR3 bases are TGTGCCAGCAGTGAGTACAGCTCTGGAAACACCATATATTTT. As protein: CASSEYSSGNTIYF.